Included here is one T cell receptor (beta chain) sequence, with context. The antigen is undetermined. The data originate from a study of cytomegalovirus exposure and HLA in healthy donors. Data came from immunoSEQ multiplex PCR; TCRdb stores just in-frame clones and leaves some out. The top ten hold around 1.3% of the sample, which has 100,000 to 150,000 clones, nearly 90% seen once. Study-level points and caveats: For most TCR sequences rarity was the rule, although some public TCRs occurred in many donors.

This CDR3 region has 14 residues. V was shortened by 5 bases and J by 0 bases, with 11 bases between the two germline ends. Germline-derived CDR1 and CDR2 are LNHNV and YYDKDF (reference sequence). The gene calls are TRBV15 and TRBJ2-7; D ambiguous. The receptor was isolated from a woman between 18 and 30 years old in good health and CMV-seronegative. The sample consisted of PBMCs. CDR3 residues: CATSVRLDSYEQYF. For the CDR3, the DNA is TGTGCCACCAGCGTACGTCTAGACTCCTACGAGCAGTACTTC.